This T cell receptor (beta chain) was sequenced for a study of cytomegalovirus exposure and HLA in healthy donors. Study details: In a later analysis, it was reported that the approximately 110 validation repertoires had been produced on the same platform as the 550 to 850 repertoires belonging to the first cohort.

The CDR3 length is 16 residues. Germline V lookup: CDR1 MDHEN, CDR2 SYDVKM. V lost 2 bases, J lost 1 base, and 11 bases lay in between. The validation cohort, a group of over a hundred subjects, included the donors and was separate from the roughly 620-subject first cohort. Concerning this clone: The target antigen is unknown.

Method: immunoSEQ multiplex PCR; TCRdb's copy keeps in-frame clones and lacks some. This table has 150,000 to 200,000 clones, approximately 78% appearing once. Study results and caveats: Cytomegalovirus association was listed for 164 TCR beta chains. TCR clusters originating in the first cohort tended to co-occur in the approximately 120 validation repertoires, according to a later analysis.

The specimen was PBMCs. The TCR sequence derives from a woman younger than 45 in good health and CMV-seronegative. The chain uses TRBV28 and TRBJ1-4; D perhaps matches TRBD1 (6 bases). CDR3 in amino acids: CASSLRDTLTNEKLFF. The CDR3 DNA is TGTGCCAGCAGTTTACGGGACACACTAACTAATGAAAAACTGTTTTTT.